The 18 T cell receptor beta chains given below trace back to one sample, sequenced in a study of Graves' ophthalmopathy and Graves' hyperthyroidism. RNA transcripts were the template, and TCR beta CDR3 regions were amplified from them. HTBI primers primed a first-round RT-PCR, and a second-round multiplex PCR followed. TCRdb reprocessed the multiplex PCR reads with MiXCR, giving one entry per CDR3 protein. This sample has approximately 37,000 distinct CDR3 sequences, with under 65% found just once. The sequencing input was peripheral blood. The source is an adult man with Graves' ophthalmopathy.

For this clonotype: The DNA is left out, because the CDR3 cannot be placed on it with certainty; the CDR3 is given as TCRdb lists it. CDR3 sequence: CASSLDGGIDEKLFFGSGTQYF. This chain connects TRBV7-3 to TRBJ2-5; the table names TRBD1, a call not compared with the DNA. CDR1 SGHTA and CDR2 FQGTGA come from the germline V gene. The CDR3 spans 22 residues, counting both ends.

The chain recombines TRBV7-2 with TRBJ1-2, with TRBD1 identical over 9 bases. This CDR3 region has 14 residues. CDR1 is SGHTA, CDR2 FQGNSA, per germline. Trimming at V came to 4 bases and at J to 6 bases, leaving 6 bases not matched to a gene. The CDR3 loop reads CASSSQGARDGYTF. For the CDR3, the DNA is TGTGCCAGCAGCTCACAGGGGGCGAGGGATGGCTACACCTTC.

There are many counts of this clonotype. The rearrangement joins TRBV19 to TRBJ2-1; 10 nucleotides line up with TRBD2. The junction had 6 bases not matched to a gene; V was cut back by 4 bases and J by 0 bases. Germline CDR1 and CDR2: LNHDA and SQIVND (reference sequence). The CDR3 loop spans 17 amino acids. The CDR3 bases are TGTGCCAGTAGTACCTTAGCGGGAGGCCGCTCCTACAATGAGCAGTTCTTC. As protein: CASSTLAGGRSYNEQFF.

On this clonotype itself: One junction end disagrees with the germline gene, perhaps due to a read error. The genes are TRBV5-8 and TRBJ1-2, with 7 bases aligning to TRBD1. The germline V gene has CDR1 SGHTS and CDR2 YDEGEE. The CDR3 loop spans 16 amino acids. The CDR3 DNA follows: TGTGCCAGCAGCCAAGCTGTGGGGGGACAGAACTGTGGCTACATCTTC. As protein: CASSQAVGGQNCGYIF.

The chain joins TRBV9 to TRBJ2-3; 13 nucleotides line up with TRBD2. The junction had 12 bases not matched to a gene; V was cut back by 2 bases and J by 0 bases. CDR1 and CDR2 from the germline V gene are SGDLS and YYNGEE. CDR3 length equals 20 residues. The CDR3 region has the DNA TGTGCCAGCAGCGTTTGGGGGACTAGCGGGGACCTCCTTAGCACAGATACGCAGTATTTT. Its protein product is CASSVWGTSGDLLSTDTQYF.

This clonotype has a count of ten or more. V is TRBV7-2 and J is TRBJ2-2; maybe TRBD2 (5 bases). The CDR3 spans 14 residues. V lost 5 bases to trimming and J lost 7 bases, with 14 bases between them. Germline V gene lookup returns CDR1 SGHTA and CDR2 FQGNSA. The CDR3 loop reads CASSIITGSGELFF. For the CDR3, the DNA is TGTGCCAGCAGCATAATAACGGGGAGCGGGGAGCTGTTTTTT.

Ten or more counts support this clonotype. The chain joins TRBV10-2 to TRBJ2-5; TRBD2 matches 8 bases. The germline CDR1 and CDR2 sequences are WSHSY and SAAADI. J gave up 3 bases and V 1 base, and 4 bases lay outside the gene matches. The CDR3 has 15 residues. CDR3 sequence reads: CASSEYGRVKETQYF. CDR3 bases: TGCGCCAGCAGTGAGTACGGGAGGGTGAAAGAGACCCAGTACTTC.

Note on this clonotype: The conserved final phenylalanine or tryptophan is absent from the CDR3, which likely points to a read error. No DNA is shown, since the ends of the CDR3 on it are uncertain; the CDR3 is the one TCRdb lists. This rearrangement joins TRBV7-9 to TRBJ1-6. Germline CDR1 and CDR2: SEHNR and FQNEAQ (reference sequence). The CDR3 numbers 10 amino acids, ends counted. CDR3 amino acids: CASSSHPSDR.

The chain joins TRBV4-2 to TRBJ1-1; D call uncertain. Germline CDR1 reads LGHNA; CDR2 reads YNFKEQ. Trimming stripped 2 bases from V and 0 bases from J, with 13 bases between. There are 16 residues in the CDR3. The CDR3 DNA reads as TGTGCCAGCAGCCAACGGCCTAGCGGAGTGAACACTGAAGCTTTCTTT. Protein sequence: CASSQRPSGVNTEAFF.

V and J are TRBV7-9 and TRBJ2-3; D may match TRBD1 or TRBD2 (5 bases each). With 1 base removed from V and 4 bases from J, the gap between germline ends came to 6 bases. Germline V gene sequence: CDR1 SEHNR, CDR2 FQNEAQ (reference sequence). The CDR3 runs to 13 residues. The CDR3 DNA reads as TGTGCCAGCAGCTTAGGAGGGGCAGATACGCAGTATTTT. Residues: CASSLGGADTQYF.

This clonotype rates as medium-sized (0.01 to 0.1%). The chain combines TRBV2 with TRBJ2-1, with 8 bases matching TRBD1. The length of the CDR3 is 14 residues. The V gene end was trimmed by 4 bases and the J gene end by 5 bases; junction bases not matched to a gene: 4. Germline V gene lookup returns CDR1 SNHLY and CDR2 FYNNEI. The CDR3 region has the DNA TGTGCCAGCAGTGGACAGGGGAGAGACAATGAGCAGTTCTTC. Its protein product is CASSGQGRDNEQFF.

The gene calls are TRBV7-2 and TRBJ1-1; a weak D match, TRBD1 (6 bases). Germline-derived CDR1 and CDR2 are SGHTA and FQGNSA. The V and J ends lost 4 bases and 5 bases respectively, with 14 bases between them. CDR3 size: 14 residues. CDR3 sequence reads: CASSSRGGITEAFF. The CDR3 DNA reads as TGTGCCAGCAGCTCCAGGGGAGGCATAACTGAAGCTTTCTTT.

The V and J genes are TRBV24-1 and TRBJ1-5; perhaps TRBD1 as D (5 bases). V was cut by 5 bases and J by 5 bases, with 9 bases left in between. Germline lookup yields CDR1 KGHDR and CDR2 SFDVKD. The CDR3 is 13 amino acids. This chain's CDR3 is CATSGGTYQPQHF. In DNA, the CDR3 is TGTGCCACCAGTGGGGGGACCTATCAGCCCCAGCATTTT.

This clonotype was observed a single time. The chain has TRBV7-9 and TRBJ2-7; maybe TRBD1 (6 bases). CDR3 length: 14 amino acids. V was pared by 5 bases and J by 2 bases, with 13 bases between. Germline lookup yields CDR1 SEHNR and CDR2 FQNEAQ (reference sequence). Written as DNA, the CDR3 is TGTGCCAGCAGCAGGTGGGCAGGGGCCTACGAGCAGTACTTC. Translating it yields CASSRWAGAYEQYF.

The chain carries TRBV20-1 and TRBJ1-5; no definite D call. Germline V CDR1 and CDR2: DFQATT, SNEGSKA (reference sequence). The CDR3 consists of 13 residues. V gave up 0 bases and J gave up 10 bases, with 13 bases separating them. The CDR3 DNA sequence: TGCAGTGCTAGAGATGTGGCTAATTCACCCCAGCATTTT. As protein: CSARDVANSPQHF.

V is TRBV20-1 and J is TRBJ2-5; possible D gene TRBD2, 5 bases. The V and J ends lost 3 bases and 5 bases respectively, with 19 bases between them. The CDR3 is 15 amino acids. Looked up from germline, CDR1 is DFQATT and CDR2 is SNEGSKA (reference sequence). CDR3 residues: CSARGSLARQETQYF. The CDR3 nucleotides are TGCAGTGCTAGGGGGTCCCTAGCTCGTCAGGAGACCCAGTACTTC.

This clonotype was counted ten times or more. A much larger clone differs by one base, so this may be a read error. The chain has TRBV6-1 and TRBJ2-7; TRBD1 agrees at 9 bases. V shed 8 bases and J 2 bases; nucleotides not matched to a gene: 4. This CDR3 contains 13 residues. The germline gives CDR1 MNHNS, CDR2 SASEGT. The CDR3 protein is CASGRDRAYEQYF. CDR3 DNA sequence: TGTGCCAGCGGACGGGACAGGGCCTACGAGCAGTACTTC.

This clonotype has ten or more counts. The CDR3 DNA sequence: TGCAGTGCTAGCGGGGGAGCAGGGCGTTACTACGAGCAGTACTTC. It specifies CSASGGAGRYYEQYF. The V gene is TRBV20-1, the J gene TRBJ2-7, with D maybe TRBD2 (6 bases). This CDR3 is 15 amino acids long. Germline CDR1 DFQATT, CDR2 SNEGSKA (reference sequence). V was clipped by 3 bases and J by 3 bases, with 18 bases between them.